The rows below give T cell receptor beta chains drawn from one sample of a study of blood T cells in healthy people across ages. TCRdb recomputed calls from the 5' RACE reads with MiXCR, one row per CDR3 protein. Of 1.5 million to 2 million distinct CDR3 sequences in the sample, approximately 50% are singletons; the top ten hold 2% to 2.5%. Input material: blood. All receptors derive from a woman in her 40s in good health. The CDR3 runs from the conserved cysteine through the conserved F or W. A D gene is named only where the DNA matches it firmly. Clone size is not always given. Where it is, it says once, few, many or a class for expanded clones.

DNA	CDR3	size	J	length	V	D
TGCAGTGCTAGAGATCCTTCAGGACAGCTCAATGAGCAGTTCTTC	CSARDPSGQLNEQFF	-	TRBJ2-1	15	TRBV20-1	-
TGTGCCATCAGTGGCACTAGCGGGGGGTTTACAGATACGCAGTATTTT	CAISGTSGGFTDTQYF	-	TRBJ2-3	16	TRBV10-3	TRBD2
TGTGCCAGCAGTAACCTGGCCGGGGGATTCAGGAATTCACCCCTCCACTTT	CASSNLAGGFRNSPLHF	-	TRBJ1-6	17	TRBV6-6	-
TGTGCCAGCACTCTCGGTACAGGGTTATATGGCTACACCTTC	CASTLGTGLYGYTF	-	TRBJ1-2	14	TRBV27	-
TGCGCCAGCAGCAATAGCGGGGACGAGCAGTACTTC	CASSNSGDEQYF	-	TRBJ2-7	12	TRBV4-1	TRBD2
TGCAGCGCAGGGACGGTGAACACTGAAGCTTTCTTT	CSAGTVNTEAFF	few	TRBJ1-1	12	TRBV29-1	-
TGTGCCAGCAGCTTTGATAGGACAGGGTTATACGAGCAGTACTTC	CASSFDRTGLYEQYF	-	TRBJ2-7	15	TRBV5-6	TRBD1
TGTGCCATCAGTGACAAGAGCCGACTAGCGGGGAAAGCCTACAATGAGCAGTACTTC	CAISDKSRLAGKAYNEQYF	once	TRBJ2-7	19	TRBV10-3	TRBD2
TGCAGTGCAGATGCTATGGGTAGTACGAATGAGCAGTTCTTC	CSADAMGSTNEQFF	few	TRBJ2-1	14	TRBV20-1	-
TGTGCCAGCAGTTCCGGACTATCCGGGGCCAACGTCCTGACTTTC	CASSSGLSGANVLTF	few	TRBJ2-6	15	TRBV12-3/TRBV12-4	-
TGTGCCAGCAGCCACTCCCTGACAGGGGGCTACACCTTC	CASSHSLTGGYTF	once	TRBJ1-2	13	TRBV3-1	TRBD1
TGTGCCAGCAGTAAGACAGGGGATATTGGCCAATACGAGCAGTACTTC	CASSKTGDIGQYEQYF	-	TRBJ2-7	16	TRBV27	TRBD1
TGCAGTGCTAGAGAGGGCAGGGCCCCGTCCTACAATGAGCAGTTCTTC	CSAREGRAPSYNEQFF	few	TRBJ2-1	16	TRBV20-1	-
TGTGCCAGTCGGTCACAGACCTACGAGCAGTACTTC	CASRSQTYEQYF	few	TRBJ2-7	12	TRBV28	-
TGTGCCAGCAGTGGGACAGGGAGCTCCTATAATTCACCCCTCCACTTT	CASSGTGSSYNSPLHF	-	TRBJ1-6	16	TRBV27	TRBD1
TGTGCCAGCAGTCCGGCTACCTATGGCTACACCTTC	CASSPATYGYTF	-	TRBJ1-2	12	TRBV9	-
TGCAGTGCCGCAACAGGGAGCTCCTACGAGCAGTACTTC	CSAATGSSYEQYF	-	TRBJ2-7	13	TRBV20-1	-
TGTGCCAGCAGTACCCAGTTCGAAGAAGAGACCCAGTACTTC	CASSTQFEEETQYF	-	TRBJ2-5	14	TRBV27	-
TGTGCCAGCAGCCCACTAACGGGACGCGGGTCCTACGAGCAGTACTTC	CASSPLTGRGSYEQYF	-	TRBJ2-7	16	TRBV11-2	-
TGTGCCAGCAGCCCAGCGACCAGACGGGATAATTCACCCCTCCACTTT	CASSPATRRDNSPLHF	-	TRBJ1-6	16	TRBV7-2	-
TGCGCCAGCAGCTTGGGGGGGACAGCAACTAATGAAAAACTGTTTTTT	CASSLGGTATNEKLFF	few	TRBJ1-4	16	TRBV5-1	TRBD1
TGTGCCAGCACGGTCGGGGGGCTAAGCTACGAGCAGTACTTC	CASTVGGLSYEQYF	-	TRBJ2-7	14	TRBV7-2	-
TGCAGTGCTCCTACGGGGATCCGGAACACTGAAGCTTTCTTT	CSAPTGIRNTEAFF	-	TRBJ1-1	14	TRBV20-1	-
TGTGCCAGCAGACTAACTAGCGGGGGCTACAATGGGCAGTTCTTC	CASRLTSGGYNGQFF	-	TRBJ2-1	15	TRBV27	TRBD2
TGTGCCAGCAGTTTCACACAGAGCACAGATACGCAGTATTTT	CASSFTQSTDTQYF	-	TRBJ2-3	14	TRBV12-3/TRBV12-4	-
TGTGCCAGTACCCTAGACCCGGGACAGGGCTTCTACAATGAGCAGTTCTTC	CASTLDPGQGFYNEQFF	-	TRBJ2-1	17	TRBV19	TRBD1
TGCAGTGCCTTGACAGAGAACACTGAAGCTTTCTTT	CSALTENTEAFF	-	TRBJ1-1	12	TRBV20-1	-
TGTGCCAGCAGTTTGGGGCCGACGGGCTTAGCAGATGAGCAGTTCTTC	CASSLGPTGLADEQFF	-	TRBJ2-1	16	TRBV27	-
TGTGCCAGCAGCCCGAGCGGAGGCATCGTCTACACCTTC	CASSPSGGIVYTF	few	TRBJ1-2	13	TRBV7-2	-
TGCAGTGCTATCGGGGGGAAGAACACTGAAGCTTTCTTT	CSAIGGKNTEAFF	-	TRBJ1-1	13	TRBV20-1	-
TGTGCCAGCAGCTTGAAGGGGGCGGGTGAGCAGTACTTC	CASSLKGAGEQYF	few	TRBJ2-7	13	TRBV7-9	TRBD1
TGTGCCAGCAGCTTAGATCAACAAGCCGGGGGCCTCCATGAGCAGTTCTTC	CASSLDQQAGGLHEQFF	-	TRBJ2-1	17	TRBV11-2	-
TGTGCCAGCAGTTTAGCTACCGGGAGCCGGTCTAACTATGGCTACACCTTC	CASSLATGSRSNYGYTF	-	TRBJ1-2	17	TRBV28	-
TGCGCCAGCAGCGGGGGCTACGACAGGACCTACGAGCAGTACTTC	CASSGGYDRTYEQYF	-	TRBJ2-7	15	TRBV5-1	-
TGTGCCAGCAGCGAACAGACGTCCTACAATGAGCAGTTCTTC	CASSEQTSYNEQFF	-	TRBJ2-1	14	TRBV12-3/TRBV12-4	-
TGCGCCAGCAGCGCGGACAGGGACTCCTACGAGCAGTACTTC	CASSADRDSYEQYF	few	TRBJ2-7	14	TRBV5-1	TRBD1
TGTGCCAGCAGGACACAGGGTTTCGGTCAGAACACTGAAGCTTTCTTT	CASRTQGFGQNTEAFF	-	TRBJ1-1	16	TRBV28	-
TGCGCCAGCAGCTTACTCGGTGCCTATACCAATGAGCAGTTCTTC	CASSLLGAYTNEQFF	-	TRBJ2-1	15	TRBV5-1	-
TGTGCCAGCAGCCAAGATTTCGGGCTAGCGGGGGGCCACTTCTCCTACGAGCAGTACTTC	CASSQDFGLAGGHFSYEQYF	few	TRBJ2-7	20	TRBV4-2	TRBD2
TGTGCCAGCAGCTTAGCCCAGGGGGCTGCACCCCTCCACTTT	CASSLAQGAAPLHF	few	TRBJ1-6	14	TRBV7-9	TRBD1
TGTGCCAGCAGTTTTCAACGGGACAGCGCGAACACCGGGGAGCTGTTTTTT	CASSFQRDSANTGELFF	-	TRBJ2-2	17	TRBV12-3/TRBV12-4	TRBD1
TGTGCCAGCAGCACCCACCGGGACAGCCACTCGAACACTGAAGCTTTCTTT	CASSTHRDSHSNTEAFF	-	TRBJ1-1	17	TRBV7-8	TRBD1
TGCAGTGCTAGGAGAGCGTCCAGCTCCTACAATGAGCAGTTCTTC	CSARRASSSYNEQFF	few	TRBJ2-1	15	TRBV20-1	-
TGTGCCAGCAGCCCGAAATCCTGGGGTGAGCAGTTCTTC	CASSPKSWGEQFF	many	TRBJ2-1	13	TRBV7-2	-
TGTGCCAGCAGTACCCCGGGACAGGAAGGTTATGGCTACACCTTC	CASSTPGQEGYGYTF	-	TRBJ1-2	15	TRBV28	TRBD1
TGTGCCAGCAGCTACCAGCCAGGGGCCAATGAAAAACTGTTTTTT	CASSYQPGANEKLFF	-	TRBJ1-4	15	TRBV7-2	-
TGTGCCAGCAGTTACCCTGGGACTGCGCGCGCAGATACGCAGTATTTT	CASSYPGTARADTQYF	-	TRBJ2-3	16	TRBV6-6	-